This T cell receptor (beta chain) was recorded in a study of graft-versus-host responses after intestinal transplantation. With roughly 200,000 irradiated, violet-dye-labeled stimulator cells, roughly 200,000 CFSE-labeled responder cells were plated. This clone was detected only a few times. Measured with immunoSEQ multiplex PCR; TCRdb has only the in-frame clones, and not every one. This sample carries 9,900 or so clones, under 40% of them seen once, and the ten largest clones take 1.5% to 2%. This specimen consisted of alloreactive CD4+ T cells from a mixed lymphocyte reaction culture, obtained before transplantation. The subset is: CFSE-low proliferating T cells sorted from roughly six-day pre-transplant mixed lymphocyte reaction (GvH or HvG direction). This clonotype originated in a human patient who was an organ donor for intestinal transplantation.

CDR3 sequence reads: CASSLGQTGELFF. CDR3 nucleotide sequence: TGTGCCAGCAGCCTAGGACAGACCGGGGAGCTGTTTTTT. V usage is TRBV6-5 and J usage is TRBJ2-2; a weak D match, TRBD1 (6 bases). Trimming cost V 6 bases and J 5 bases, with 10 bases left between them. Germline V CDR1 and CDR2: MNHEY, SVGAGI. The CDR3 is 13 residues long.